Listed here are 21 T cell receptor beta chains from one sample, sequenced in a study of T cell repertoires in cytomegalovirus infection. MiXCR, applied by TCRdb to the reads, yields one record per CDR3 protein. The sample shows fewer than 550,000 distinct CDR3 sequences, 15% to 20% of them seen only once. Sequenced sample: CD8+ T cells from PBMCs. These receptors all come from a human donor in good health (CMV status not recorded). Some clones in this sample may be carry-over from other donors' samples.

The sample holds many counts of this clonotype. The chain carries TRBV27 and TRBJ2-2; D is unresolved. With 8 bases removed from V and 2 bases from J, the gap between germline ends came to 12 bases. This CDR3 is 14 amino acids long. From germline, CDR1 is MNHEY and CDR2 SMNVEV (reference sequence). The CDR3 DNA is TGTGCCAGCTCCTTTACGGGTAACACCGGGGAGCTGTTTTTT. Amino acids: CASSFTGNTGELFF.

Regarding this clonotype: The CDR3 end shows no conserved phenylalanine or tryptophan, and so a read error is likely. The chain uses TRBV6-1 and TRBJ2-5; 10 bases map to TRBD1. Trimming at V came to 6 bases and at J to 1 base, leaving 8 bases not matched to a gene. This CDR3 has 16 amino acids. Germline CDR1 and CDR2: MNHNS and SASEGT. The CDR3 loop reads CASRQYRTGGQETQYL. CDR3 in DNA: TGTGCCAGCAGGCAATATAGGACAGGGGGCCAAGAGACCCAGTACTTA.

The sample holds many counts of this clonotype. V usage is TRBV7-6 and J usage is TRBJ2-7; 7 bases are a match to TRBD2. The V gene's germline CDR1 is SGHVS and CDR2 FNYEAQ. This CDR3 is built from 15 residues. With V trimmed by 7 bases and J by 0 bases, 9 bases remained unmatched. CDR3 loop: CASNAGAGSSYEQYF. The DNA of the CDR3 is TGTGCCAGCAACGCGGGAGCGGGGAGCTCCTACGAGCAGTACTTC.

In the case of this clonotype: A much larger clone lies one base from this, so it may be a read error. The chain recombines TRBV12-3 or TRBV12-4 with TRBJ2-1, with TRBD2 identical over 10 bases. CDR3 size: 19 residues. After removal of 0 bases from V and 7 bases from J, the junction contained 15 bases not matched to a gene. The CDR3: CASSLAPAGQSGRENEQFF. In nucleotides, the CDR3 is TGTGCCAGCAGTTTAGCCCCAGCAGGGCAGAGCGGGAGGGAGAATGAGCAGTTCTTC.

This clonotype appeared a few times. The genes are TRBV3-1 and TRBJ1-2; TRBD1 matches 10 bases. The length of the CDR3 is 17 residues. The V gene's germline CDR1 is LGHDT and CDR2 YNNKEL (reference sequence). V was pared by 0 bases and J by 2 bases, with 6 bases of the junction left unmatched. The CDR3 nucleotides read TGTGCCAGCAGCCAAGATCTGAGGACAGGGGGGAACTATGGCTACACCTTC. This translates into CASSQDLRTGGNYGYTF.

This clonotype has ten or more counts. The V and J genes are TRBV7-9 and TRBJ2-5; the D gene is possibly TRBD1 (5 bases). CDR3 size: 13 residues. Trimming removed 8 bases at V and 2 bases at J, with 12 bases between. Germline CDR1 reads SEHNR; CDR2 reads FQNEAQ (reference sequence). The CDR3 region has the DNA TGTGCCAGCGTATCAGGGTTACAAGAGACCCAGTACTTC. Encoded protein: CASVSGLQETQYF.

This clonotype was seen only a few times. The CDR3 is CASRIGQGTSPLHF. CDR3 coding DNA: TGTGCCAGCAGAATCGGACAGGGGACTTCACCCCTCCACTTT. The chain carries TRBV27 and TRBJ1-6, with 9 bases matching TRBD1. This CDR3 spans 14 amino acids. Germline loops: CDR1 MNHEY, CDR2 SMNVEV (reference sequence). J was trimmed by 9 bases and V by 6 bases; bases with no gene match: 6.

This rearrangement joins TRBV4-1 to TRBJ2-7; 12 positions agree with TRBD1. The CDR3 spans 16 residues. J was trimmed by 3 bases and V by 3 bases; bases with no gene match: 6. The germline V gene has CDR1 MGHRA and CDR2 YSYEKL. The CDR3 loop is CASSHHGTGGNYEQYF. The CDR3 coding sequence is TGCGCCAGCAGCCACCACGGGACAGGGGGCAACTACGAGCAGTACTTC.

A few counts support this clonotype. The chain joins TRBV7-9 to TRBJ2-1; tentatively, D is TRBD1 (6 bases). CDR1 and CDR2 (germline): SEHNR, FQNEAQ (reference sequence). The CDR3 runs to 12 residues. Trimming took off 5 bases at V and 9 bases at J, with 11 bases between the two ends. In nucleotides, the CDR3 is TGTGCCAGCAGCCTCGGACAGTCTGAGCAGTTCTTC. It specifies CASSLGQSEQFF. Supplemented by reference TRBV7-9 and TRBJ2-1, the full variable domain reads DTGVSQNPRHKITKRGQNVTFRCDPISEHNRLYWYRQTLGQGPEFLTYFQNEAQLEKSRLLSDRFSAERPKGSFSTLEIQRTEQGDSAMYLCASSLGQSEQFFGPGTRLTVL.

This clonotype occurred many times. The rearrangement joins TRBV11-2 to TRBJ2-3, with 8 bases aligning to TRBD1. The CDR3 length is 15 residues. V was pared by 1 base and J by 4 bases, with 4 bases of the junction left unmatched. Per germline, CDR1 SGHAT and CDR2 FQNNGV. CDR3 in DNA: TGTGCCAGCAGCTTAGCCCAGGGGGCAGCAGATACGCAGTATTTT. Protein sequence: CASSLAQGAADTQYF.

In its sample, this clonotype was seen a few times. The V call is TRBV28, the J call TRBJ1-1; D is perhaps TRBD1 (6 bases). CDR3 size: 17 residues. Germline V CDR1 and CDR2: MDHEN, SYDVKM. V was clipped by 4 bases and J by 1 base, with 19 bases between them. CDR3 sequence (DNA): TGTGCCAGCAGTTCCAGCCTCCTCCTCAGGGGGAACACTGAAGCTTTCTTT. Translated, it gives CASSSSLLLRGNTEAFF.

This clonotype turned up a few times. The chain carries TRBV7-9 and TRBJ2-6, with TRBD1 matching over 8 bases. The V gene's germline CDR1 is SEHNR and CDR2 FQNEAQ (reference sequence). V gave up 7 bases and J gave up 0 bases; unmatched junction bases: 14. This CDR3 is built from 19 residues. The CDR3 is CASTVLRGQVDSGANVLTF. The CDR3 region has the DNA TGTGCCAGCACCGTCTTAAGGGGACAGGTAGACTCTGGGGCCAACGTCCTGACTTTC.

This clonotype was counted only a few times. The chain is built from TRBV28 and TRBJ1-5; tentative D call: TRBD1 (5 bases). V gave up 2 bases and J gave up 4 bases, with 12 bases separating them. Germline V gives CDR1 MDHEN, CDR2 SYDVKM. The CDR3 totals 15 residues. CDR3 protein: CASSLREGRNQPQHF. CDR3 DNA sequence: TGTGCCAGCAGTTTACGAGAGGGACGAAATCAGCCCCAGCATTTT.

CDR3 amino acids: CSVVGQSTYEQYF. CDR3 DNA: TGCAGCGTTGTAGGCCAGTCGACCTACGAGCAGTACTTC. This chain links TRBV29-1 with TRBJ2-7; D unclear. The CDR3 is made up of 13 amino acids. Germline CDR1 SQVTM, CDR2 ANQGSEA. The germline V and J ends were trimmed by 4 bases and 2 bases, with 12 bases remaining between them.

This clonotype was counted ten times or more. The CDR3 DNA is TGTGCCAGCAGCCCGGGACTAGCGGGGGGGAACTCCTACAATGAGCAGTTCTTC. This encodes CASSPGLAGGNSYNEQFF. The chain links TRBV7-9 to TRBJ2-1, with 16 positions matching TRBD2. Germline V CDR1 and CDR2: SEHNR, FQNEAQ (reference sequence). CDR3 size: 18 residues. The V and J ends lost 5 bases and 0 bases, in that order; junction bases with no gene match: 4. The full variable domain, completed using reference TRBV7-9 and TRBJ2-1, is DTGVSQNPRHKITKRGQNVTFRCDPISEHNRLYWYRQTLGQGPEFLTYFQNEAQLEKSRLLSDRFSAERPKGSFSTLEIQRTEQGDSAMYLCASSPGLAGGNSYNEQFFGPGTRLTVL.

This clonotype was picked up a small number of times. The chain joins TRBV18 to TRBJ2-7, with 9 bases that match TRBD2. The V gene's germline CDR1 is KGHSH and CDR2 LQKENI. Trimming at V came to 6 bases and at J to 5 bases, leaving 14 bases not matched to a gene. CDR3 length: 16 residues. CDR3 amino acids: CASSLAAGGLSHEQYF. The CDR3 coding sequence is TGTGCCAGCTCCCTAGCCGCGGGGGGGCTTTCCCACGAGCAGTACTTC.

CDR3 bases: TGTGCCAGCAGCGTGAGCACTGAAGCTTTCTTT. Its translation is CASSVSTEAFF. The genes are TRBV2 and TRBJ1-1, with D unresolved. The germline gives CDR1 SNHLY, CDR2 FYNNEI. The length of the CDR3 is 11 residues. V was trimmed by 6 bases and J by 4 bases, leaving 6 bases between them. Filled out from reference TRBV2 and TRBJ1-1, the complete variable domain reads EPEVTQTPSHQVTQMGQEVILRCVPISNHLYFYWYRQILGQKVEFLVSFYNNEISEKSEIFDDQFSVERPDGSNFTLKIRSTKLEDSAMYFCASSVSTEAFFGQGTRLTVV.

At least ten counts were recorded for this clonotype. V is TRBV10-3 and J is TRBJ2-1; possible D gene TRBD1, 6 bases. The CDR3 consists of 12 residues. Trimming took off 6 bases at V and 6 bases at J, with 9 bases between the two ends. In germline, CDR1 is ENHRY, CDR2 SYGVKD. CDR3 loop: CAIRDSSNEQFF. Here the CDR3 DNA reads TGTGCCATCAGGGACAGCAGCAATGAGCAGTTCTTC.

This clonotype was seen many times. The rearrangement joins TRBV28 to TRBJ2-7; D is possibly TRBD2 (5 bases). Deletions cut 4 bases from V and 2 bases from J, with 21 bases between. The CDR3 sequence is 17 residues long. Germline-derived CDR1 and CDR2 are MDHEN and SYDVKM. CDR3 loop: CASSYPGGTLQPYEQYF. CDR3 sequence (DNA): TGTGCCAGCAGTTATCCTGGAGGCACCTTACAGCCCTACGAGCAGTACTTC.

A few counts support this clonotype. The chain links TRBV20-1 to TRBJ1-2; D gene ambiguous. The V and J ends lost 0 bases and 3 bases respectively, with 14 bases between them. Germline loops: CDR1 DFQATT, CDR2 SNEGSKA (reference sequence). The CDR3 contains 15 residues. The CDR3 loop is CSARDTTGSDYGYTF. The CDR3 coding sequence is TGCAGTGCTAGAGATACTACGGGGAGTGACTATGGCTACACCTTC.

V is TRBV12-5 and J is TRBJ2-1; 7 positions match TRBD2. There are 14 residues in the CDR3. Germline-derived CDR1 and CDR2 are LGHNT and FRNRAP. The V gene end was trimmed by 7 bases and the J gene end by 2 bases; junction bases not matched to a gene: 5. This CDR3 is CASAWGGTYNEQFF. CDR3 DNA: TGTGCTAGTGCTTGGGGGGGAACCTACAATGAGCAGTTCTTC.